This TCR beta chain was captured in a study of regulatory T cells in long-lasting Graves disease. Trimming removed 2 bases at V and 8 bases at J, with 16 bases between. Germline V gives CDR1 SNHLY, CDR2 FYNNEI. This CDR3 region has 15 residues. For TCR beta, libraries came from iRepertoire HTBI primers and Arm-PCR of CDR3 regions. TCRdb itself ran the multiplex PCR reads through MiXCR, one entry per CDR3 protein. The table lists 450,000 to 600,000 distinct CDR3 sequences, 15% to 20% of them singletons, with 10% to 15% in the top ten. This clonotype was seen at least ten times. Specified time point: newly diagnosed GD, antithyroid drugs for less than 3 months. Generation of the TCR library employed RNA extracted from PBMCs. This sample also belongs to another study, concerning T cells in Graves' hyperthyroidism and ophthalmopathy.

Sequencing was performed on peripheral blood mononuclear cells (PBMCs), taken at new diagnosis, from a patient treated with antithyroid drugs. The clonotype comes from a man between 40 and 49 years old with Graves disease. The chain couples TRBV2 to TRBJ2-4, with a possible D match to TRBD2 (5 bases). In nucleotides, the CDR3 is TGTGCCAGCAGTGAATGGGGAGCCGGGCGGTACATTCAGTACTTC. Its protein is CASSEWGAGRYIQYF.